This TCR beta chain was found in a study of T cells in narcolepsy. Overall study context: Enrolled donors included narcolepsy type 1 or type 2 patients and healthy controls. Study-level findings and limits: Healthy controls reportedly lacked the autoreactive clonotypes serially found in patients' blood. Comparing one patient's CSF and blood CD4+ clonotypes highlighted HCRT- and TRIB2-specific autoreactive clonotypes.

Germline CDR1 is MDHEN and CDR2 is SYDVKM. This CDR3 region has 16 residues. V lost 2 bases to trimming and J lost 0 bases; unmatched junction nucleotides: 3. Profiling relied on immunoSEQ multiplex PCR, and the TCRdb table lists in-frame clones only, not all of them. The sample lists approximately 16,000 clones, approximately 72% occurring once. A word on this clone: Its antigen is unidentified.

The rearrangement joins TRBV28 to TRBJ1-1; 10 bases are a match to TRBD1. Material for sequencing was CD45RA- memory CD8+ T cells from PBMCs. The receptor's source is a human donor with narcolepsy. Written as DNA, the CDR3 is TGTGCCAGCAGTTTAGGGACAGGGGTTATGAACACTGAAGCTTTCTTT. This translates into CASSLGTGVMNTEAFF.